The 20 T cell receptor beta chains below all came from one sample that was sequenced in a study of vaccination effects on CD4 cells after COVID-19. Following culture for about ten days, CD4+ T cells were isolated. Every participant took two doses of the BNT162b2 or mRNA-1273 vaccine. Generated by immunoSEQ multiplex PCR, the TCRdb table keeps only in-frame clones and is missing some. The sample has 45,000 or so clones, about 70% seen once; the top ten hold around 7%. These receptors lack a known antigen. Material: CD4+ T cells from PBMCs cultured without peptide, obtained after COVID-19 vaccination. The receptors come from a human donor who received a COVID-19 vaccine.

The genes are TRBV19 and TRBJ1-1; possible D gene TRBD1, 5 bases. The CDR3 totals 13 residues. The ends were cut back, 6 bases at V and 2 bases at J, with 10 bases in the middle. CDR1 and CDR2 from the germline V gene are LNHDA and SQIVND (reference sequence). The CDR3 region is CASSATANTEAFF. The CDR3 DNA reads as TGTGCCAGTAGCGCGACAGCCAACACTGAAGCTTTCTTT.

Only one count was recorded for this clone. The rearrangement joins TRBV20-1 to TRBJ2-1; D is unclear. V lost 5 bases, J lost 10 bases, and 12 bases lay in between. This CDR3 contains 11 residues. Germline lookup yields CDR1 DFQATT and CDR2 SNEGSKA (reference sequence). The CDR3 is CSASEYQEQFF. CDR3 bases: TGCAGTGCTTCCGAGTACCAGGAGCAGTTCTTC.

The rearrangement joins TRBV10-2 to TRBJ2-3; TRBD2 might be the D (5 bases). V dropped 4 bases and J dropped 3 bases, with 11 bases sitting between them. The germline CDR1 and CDR2 sequences are WSHSY and SAAADI. The CDR3 has 14 residues. In DNA, the CDR3 is TGCGCCAGCAGTGCGAGCGGACTTACAGATACGCAGTATTTT. This gives the protein CASSASGLTDTQYF.

The V call is TRBV9, the J call TRBJ2-3; D is unresolved. The CDR3 runs 14 residues. Per germline, CDR1 SGDLS and CDR2 YYNGEE. The V end lost 0 bases, the J end lost 4 bases, and 9 bases lay between the germline ends. CDR3 amino acids: CASSVGVSPDTQYF. The CDR3 DNA is TGTGCCAGCAGCGTAGGGGTAAGCCCAGATACGCAGTATTTT.

This clone was seen only once. The rearrangement joins TRBV3-1 (or the pseudogene TRBV3-2) to TRBJ1-3; a possible D gene is TRBD1 (5 bases). This CDR3 contains 16 residues. Trimming removed 1 base from V and 3 bases from J, with 13 bases in between. Germline V gives CDR1 LGHDT, CDR2 YNNKEL (reference sequence). The CDR3 sequence is CASSQVGGRGGNTIYF. Here the CDR3 DNA reads TGTGCCAGCAGCCAAGTGGGGGGTCGGGGTGGAAACACCATATATTTT.

The chain recombines TRBV5-1 with TRBJ2-3, with TRBD2 matching over 11 bases. The trim removed 3 bases at V and 2 bases at J, leaving 2 bases unmatched. CDR1 SGHRS and CDR2 YFSETQ come from the germline V gene. The CDR3 has 15 amino acids. CDR3 coding DNA: TGCGCCAGCAGCTATAGCGGGGGGGACACAGATACGCAGTATTTT. Amino acid sequence: CASSYSGGDTDTQYF.

The CDR3 loop reads CASAPLGKGTEAFF. CDR3 sequence (DNA): TGCGCCAGCGCCCCCCTGGGCAAGGGGACTGAAGCTTTCTTT. The chain carries TRBV5-1 and TRBJ1-1; possible D gene TRBD1, 5 bases. The CDR3 contains 14 residues. CDR1 is SGHRS and CDR2 is YFSETQ in the germline V gene. Trimming pared 7 bases from V and 5 bases from J, leaving 18 bases between.

This clone was seen only a few times. This chain uses TRBV5-4 with TRBJ2-5; D possibly corresponds to TRBD1 (6 bases). The CDR3 runs 15 residues. V gave up 5 bases and J gave up 5 bases, with 19 bases separating them. Germline loops: CDR1 SGHNT, CDR2 YYREEE (reference sequence). CDR3: CASSRDIGARETQYF. The CDR3 DNA is TGTGCCAGCAGTAGGGACATAGGGGCGAGGGAGACCCAGTACTTC.

Here the CDR3 reads CASSEGGPLYEQYF. The CDR3, as DNA: TGCGCCAGCAGTGAAGGCGGACCTCTATACGAGCAGTACTTC. The chain is built from TRBV10-1 and TRBJ2-7, with unresolved D. Trimming removed 3 bases at V and 4 bases at J, with 13 bases between. The CDR3 runs to 14 residues. Germline assignment: CDR1 WNHNN and CDR2 SYGVQD (reference sequence).

The chain joins TRBV30 to TRBJ1-2; D might be TRBD1 (5 bases). V was trimmed by 3 bases and J by 6 bases, leaving 14 bases between them. The CDR3 covers 13 residues. Germline CDR1 and CDR2: GTSNPN and SVGIG (reference sequence). The CDR3 nucleotides are TGTGCCTGGAGGGGGCAGGGAAGAGATGGCTACACCTTC. Encoded protein: CAWRGQGRDGYTF.

V usage is TRBV18 and J usage is TRBJ1-1; D unclear. The CDR3 is made up of 14 amino acids. Germline lookup yields CDR1 KGHSH and CDR2 LQKENI. Deletions cut 6 bases from V and 5 bases from J, with 16 bases between. CDR3 nucleotides: TGTGCCAGCTCGGAGAATGTGGCGGTAACTGAAGCTTTCTTT. Encoded protein: CASSENVAVTEAFF.

This chain connects TRBV6-5 to TRBJ1-1, with unresolved D. From germline, CDR1 is MNHEY and CDR2 SVGAGI. Trimming took 0 bases from V and 4 from J, leaving 6 bases between them. CDR3 size: 13 residues. DNA of the CDR3: TGTGCCAGCAGTTACTCCCGGGGCACTGAAGCTTTCTTT. Protein: CASSYSRGTEAFF.

V usage is TRBV7-7 and J usage is TRBJ2-6; D remains unclear. Germline-derived CDR1 and CDR2 are SSHAT and FNYEAQ (reference sequence). Trimming took 5 bases from V and 5 from J, leaving 16 bases between them. CDR3 length: 16 residues. CDR3 residues: CASSPGRLVRANVLTF. CDR3 nucleotides: TGTGCCAGCAGCCCTGGACGGTTGGTTAGGGCCAACGTCCTGACTTTC. Full variable domain (remainder filled in from reference TRBV7-7 and TRBJ2-6): GAGVSQSPRYKVTKRGQDVTLRCDPISSHATLYWYQQALGQGPEFLTYFNYEAQPDKSGLPSDRFSAERPEGSISTLTIQRTEQRDSAMYRCASSPGRLVRANVLTFGAGSRLTVL.

The V gene is TRBV5-4, the J gene TRBJ1-1, with 8 bases lining up with TRBD1. V shed 4 bases, J shed 4 bases, and the junction held 9 bases outside the gene matches. Germline values: CDR1 SGHNT, CDR2 YYREEE (reference sequence). The CDR3 spans 15 residues. The CDR3 coding sequence is TGTGCCAGCAGCCCGTTGACAGGGGTCGGCACTGAAGCTTTCTTT. Its protein product is CASSPLTGVGTEAFF. Together with reference TRBV5-4 and TRBJ1-1, the CDR3 gives the full variable domain: ETGVTQSPTHLIKTRGQQVTLRCSSQSGHNTVSWYQQALGQGPQFIFQYYREEENGRGNFPPRFSGLQFPNYSSELNVNALELDDSALYLCASSPLTGVGTEAFFGQGTRLTVV.

By frequency in the sample, this clone is medium-sized. Within the sample, other DNA sequences also encode this same CDR3. The CDR3 region has the DNA TGTGCCAGCAGCTTAGAACAGGGCTCCTACAATGAGCAGTTCTTC. Its translation is CASSLEQGSYNEQFF. This chain links TRBV11-3 with TRBJ2-1; TRBD1 might be the D (6 bases). Trimming shortened V by 0 bases and J by 0 bases, and 6 bases separated the two germline ends. Germline-derived CDR1 and CDR2 are SGHNT and YENEEA. The CDR3 is made up of 15 amino acids.

This chain connects TRBV20-1 to TRBJ1-2; D is ambiguous. Trimming shortened V by 6 bases and J by 4 bases, and 9 bases separated the two germline ends. This CDR3 is 11 amino acids long. Germline values: CDR1 DFQATT, CDR2 SNEGSKA (reference sequence). CDR3 in DNA: TGCAGTGCGGCCCCCCTCTATGGCTACACCTTC. Its translation is CSAAPLYGYTF.

J is TRBJ2-1 and V is TRBV6-5; no definite D call. Germline V gives CDR1 MNHEY, CDR2 SVGAGI. Trimming took off 8 bases at V and 4 bases at J, with 3 bases between the two ends. CDR3 length: 10 residues. CDR3 in DNA: TGTGCCAGCTCGTACAATGAGCAGTTCTTC. Protein: CASSYNEQFF.

This clone occurred once. V gene TRBV6-5 combines with J gene TRBJ1-3; possibly TRBD1 for D (5 bases). The V gene lost 7 bases and the J gene lost 4 bases, with 14 bases spanning the gap. Germline CDR1 MNHEY, CDR2 SVGAGI. The CDR3 is 14 residues long. The CDR3 coding sequence is TGTGCCAGCACTCCAGGGCCGGGGGGAAACACCATATATTTT. Residues: CASTPGPGGNTIYF.

This clone was seen more than once but under ten times. This chain links TRBV4-1 with TRBJ2-4; the match to TRBD2 covers 9 bases. V lost 6 bases and J lost 1; bases outside the gene matches: 10. Germline assignment: CDR1 MGHRA and CDR2 YSYEKL. The CDR3 totals 17 residues. CDR3: CASRRVGAGGAKNIQYF. CDR3 bases: TGCGCCAGCAGGAGAGTTGGAGCGGGAGGTGCCAAAAACATTCAGTACTTC.

V gene TRBV11-2 combines with J gene TRBJ1-1; unclear D gene. Germline V gives CDR1 SGHAT, CDR2 FQNNGV. The length of the CDR3 is 14 residues. Trimming removed 6 bases from V and 1 base from J, with 12 bases in between. DNA of the CDR3: TGTGCCAGCAGTTTTCGTCGACGGAACACTGAAGCTTTCTTT. Its protein product is CASSFRRRNTEAFF.